This T cell receptor (beta chain) came from a study of blood T cell repertoires in COVID-19. Methods used by the authors: Counts of nucleated cells, estimated from reference gene primer amplification, were obtained. Profiled with immunoSEQ multiplex PCR; TCRdb holds only in-frame clones, not every one. That table supplies the V and J calls and clone size; D and trimming were determined from the DNA. The sample gives 25,000 to 35,000 clones, over 75% of which show up once; approximately 8.6% is in the top ten. The CDR3 consists of 14 residues. V shed 0 bases and J shed 1 base, with 6 bases lying between them. The germline V gene has CDR1 SGHTA and CDR2 FQGNSA.

This TCR was recovered from a woman aged 70-85 years with active or convalescent COVID-19. The sample taken for sequencing was peripheral blood. The V gene is TRBV7-2, the J gene TRBJ1-1; tentatively, D is TRBD1 (5 bases). The CDR3 bases are TGTGCCAGCAGCTTAGCCCAGGGGAACACTGAAGCTTTCTTT. It specifies CASSLAQGNTEAFF.